This T cell receptor (beta chain) appears in the sequencing data of a study of blood T cell repertoires in COVID-19. Libraries were prepared by immunoSEQ multiplex PCR; TCRdb keeps only in-frame clonotypes and omits some of them. The sample comprises 400,000 to 450,000 clones, 80% to 90% of which are singletons, and approximately 1.2% rests with the top ten. With V trimmed by 5 bases and J by 3 bases, 0 bases remained unmatched. CDR3 length: 12 residues. Germline V CDR1 and CDR2: LNHDA, SQIVND (reference sequence). There are many counts of this clone. The same CDR3 is also encoded by other DNA sequences in this sample.

Sequencing was done on a sample of PBMCs or T cells enriched from blood (not recorded which). The V gene is TRBV19, the J gene TRBJ2-7, with 8 bases that match TRBD1. The source is a man aged 25-40 years who had recovered from COVID-19. The CDR3 loop is CASSDRGYEQYF. CDR3 bases: TGTGCCAGTAGTGACAGGGGCTACGAGCAGTACTTC.